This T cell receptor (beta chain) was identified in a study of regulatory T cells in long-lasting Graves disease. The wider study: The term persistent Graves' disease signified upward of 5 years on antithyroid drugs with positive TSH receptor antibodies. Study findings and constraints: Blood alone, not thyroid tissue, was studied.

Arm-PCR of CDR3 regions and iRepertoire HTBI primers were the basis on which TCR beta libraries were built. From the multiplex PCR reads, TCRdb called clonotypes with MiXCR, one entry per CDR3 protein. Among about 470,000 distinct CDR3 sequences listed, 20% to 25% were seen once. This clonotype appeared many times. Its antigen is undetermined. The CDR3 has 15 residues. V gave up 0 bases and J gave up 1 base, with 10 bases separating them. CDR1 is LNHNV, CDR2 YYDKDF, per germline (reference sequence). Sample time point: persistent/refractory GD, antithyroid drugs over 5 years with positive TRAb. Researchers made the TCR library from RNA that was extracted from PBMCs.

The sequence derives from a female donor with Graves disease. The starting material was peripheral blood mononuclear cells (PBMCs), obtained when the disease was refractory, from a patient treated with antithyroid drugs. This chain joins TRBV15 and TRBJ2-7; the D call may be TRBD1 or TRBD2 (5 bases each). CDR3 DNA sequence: TGTGCCACCAGCAGAGATCGGGGCTTATCCTACGAGCAGTACTTC. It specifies CATSRDRGLSYEQYF.